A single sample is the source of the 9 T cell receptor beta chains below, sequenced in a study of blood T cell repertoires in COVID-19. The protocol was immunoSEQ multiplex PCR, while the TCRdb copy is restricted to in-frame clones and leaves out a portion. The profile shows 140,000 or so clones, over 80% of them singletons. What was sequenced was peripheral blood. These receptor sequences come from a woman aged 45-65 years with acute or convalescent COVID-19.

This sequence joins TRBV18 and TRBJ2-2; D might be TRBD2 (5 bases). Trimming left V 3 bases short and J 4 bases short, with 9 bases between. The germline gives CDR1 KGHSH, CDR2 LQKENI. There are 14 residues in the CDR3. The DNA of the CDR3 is TGTGCCAGCTCACCCCTAACTAGCACCGGGGAGCTGTTTTTT. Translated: CASSPLTSTGELFF.

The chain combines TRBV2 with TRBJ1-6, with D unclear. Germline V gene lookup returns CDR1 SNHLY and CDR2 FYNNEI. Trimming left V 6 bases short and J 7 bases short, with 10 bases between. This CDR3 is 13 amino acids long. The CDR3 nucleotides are TGTGCCAGCAGCCCTTCAGGAAATTCACCCCTCCACTTT. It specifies CASSPSGNSPLHF. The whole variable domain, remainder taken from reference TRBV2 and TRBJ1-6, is EPEVTQTPSHQVTQMGQEVILRCVPISNHLYFYWYRQILGQKVEFLVSFYNNEISEKSEIFDDQFSVERPDGSNFTLKIRSTKLEDSAMYFCASSPSGNSPLHFGNGTRLTVT.

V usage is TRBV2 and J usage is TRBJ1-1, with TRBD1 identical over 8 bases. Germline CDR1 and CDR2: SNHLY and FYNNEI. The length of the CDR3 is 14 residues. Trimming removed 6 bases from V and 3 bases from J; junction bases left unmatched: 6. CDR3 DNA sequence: TGTGCCAGCAGGCACCGGGACAGGTACACTGAAGCTTTCTTT. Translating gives CASRHRDRYTEAFF.

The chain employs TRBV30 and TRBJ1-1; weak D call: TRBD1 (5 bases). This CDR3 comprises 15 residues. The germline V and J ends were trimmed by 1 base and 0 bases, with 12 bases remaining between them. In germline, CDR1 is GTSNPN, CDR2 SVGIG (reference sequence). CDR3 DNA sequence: TGTGCCTGGAGTGATGGGGCGCACATGAACACTGAAGCTTTCTTT. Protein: CAWSDGAHMNTEAFF.

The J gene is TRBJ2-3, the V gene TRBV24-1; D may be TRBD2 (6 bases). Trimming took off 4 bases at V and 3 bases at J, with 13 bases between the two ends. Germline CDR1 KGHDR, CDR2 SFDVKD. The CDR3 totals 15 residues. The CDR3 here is CATSDPGERTDTQYF. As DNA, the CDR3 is TGTGCCACCAGTGACCCGGGAGAACGGACAGATACGCAGTATTTT.

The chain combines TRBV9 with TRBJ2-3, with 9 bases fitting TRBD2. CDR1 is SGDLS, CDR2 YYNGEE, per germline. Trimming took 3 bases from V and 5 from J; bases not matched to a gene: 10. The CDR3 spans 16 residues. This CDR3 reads CASSGEIAGVVDTQYF. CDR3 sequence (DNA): TGTGCCAGCAGCGGGGAGATAGCGGGAGTAGTAGATACGCAGTATTTT.

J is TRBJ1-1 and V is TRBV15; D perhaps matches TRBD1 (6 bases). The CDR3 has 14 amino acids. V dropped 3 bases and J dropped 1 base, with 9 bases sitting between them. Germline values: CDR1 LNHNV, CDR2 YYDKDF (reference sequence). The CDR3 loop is CATSRDRQNTEAFF. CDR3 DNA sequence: TGTGCCACCAGCAGGGACAGACAGAACACTGAAGCTTTCTTT.

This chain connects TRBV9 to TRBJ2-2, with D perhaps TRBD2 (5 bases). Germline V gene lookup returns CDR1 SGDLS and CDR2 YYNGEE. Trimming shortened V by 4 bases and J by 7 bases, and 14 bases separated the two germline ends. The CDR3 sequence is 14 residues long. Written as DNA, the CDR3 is TGTGCCAGCAGCAGACCCCGGGGTGGCGGGGAGCTGTTTTTT. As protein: CASSRPRGGGELFF.

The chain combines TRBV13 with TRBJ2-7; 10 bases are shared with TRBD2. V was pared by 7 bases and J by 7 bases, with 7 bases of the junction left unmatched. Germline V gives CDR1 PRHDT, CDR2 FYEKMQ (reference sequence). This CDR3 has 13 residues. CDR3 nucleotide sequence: TGTGCCAGCACAACTAGCGGGGTGAGGGAGCAGTACTTC. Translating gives CASTTSGVREQYF. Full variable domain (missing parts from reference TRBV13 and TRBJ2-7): AAGVIQSPRHLIKEKRETATLKCYPIPRHDTVYWYQQGPGQDPQFLISFYEKMQSDKGSIPDRFSAQQFSDYHSELNMSSLELGDSALYFCASTTSGVREQYFGPGTRLTVT.